The 15 T cell receptor beta chains in this list originate from one sample, sequenced in a study of blood T cells in healthy people across ages. A J-beta primer mix and a sample-barcoded 5' primer were used in a second PCR of about 7 to 12 cycles. TCRdb re-analysed the 5' RACE reads in MiXCR, keeping a single row per CDR3 protein. The data contain 780,000 or so distinct CDR3 sequences, around three fifths of them singletons. Sequencing was carried out using blood. The receptors stem from a man in his forties in good health.

The chain links TRBV9 to TRBJ2-1; the D is unclear. Trimming removed 0 bases at V and 5 bases at J, with 12 bases between. Germline lookup yields CDR1 SGDLS and CDR2 YYNGEE. The CDR3 totals 15 residues. Written as DNA, the CDR3 is TGTGCCAGCAGCGTAGGCGGTACGAGGAACAATGAGCAGTTCTTC. It yields the protein CASSVGGTRNNEQFF.

The chain recombines TRBV10-2 with TRBJ2-1, with D possibly TRBD1 on 6 matching bases. Germline V gives CDR1 WSHSY, CDR2 SAAADI. V lost 5 bases to trimming and J lost 5 bases, with 16 bases between them. The CDR3 runs to 15 residues. CDR3 protein: CASSYPGAHDNEQFF. The CDR3 coding sequence is TGCGCCAGCAGTTACCCAGGGGCCCACGACAATGAGCAGTTCTTC.

There are many counts of this clonotype. V and J are TRBV7-2 and TRBJ2-3; 8 bases fit TRBD2. The CDR3 consists of 15 residues. The junction had 9 bases not matched to a gene; V was cut back by 5 bases and J by 5 bases. From germline, CDR1 is SGHTA and CDR2 FQGNSA. The CDR3 spells CASSIQAGAGDTQYF. CDR3 sequence (DNA): TGTGCCAGCAGCATCCAAGCGGGAGCGGGAGATACGCAGTATTTT.

The chain uses TRBV3-1 and TRBJ2-3, with unresolved D. The V end was cut by 2 bases, the J end by 0 bases, with 18 bases between. The CDR3 covers 18 residues. CDR1 and CDR2 (germline): LGHDT, YNNKEL (reference sequence). CDR3: CASSQRFAAVSSTDTQYF. The CDR3 coding sequence is TGTGCCAGCAGCCAACGATTCGCGGCGGTCTCTAGCACAGATACGCAGTATTTT.

This clonotype was counted ten times or more. The chain combines TRBV20-1 with TRBJ1-1, with D tentatively TRBD1 (5 bases). This CDR3 has 14 residues. Germline lookup yields CDR1 DFQATT and CDR2 SNEGSKA (reference sequence). V lost 6 bases and J lost 2, with 16 bases in between. CDR3 nucleotides: TGCAGTGCCAAGCCGGGACCAAGTAACACTGAAGCTTTCTTT. Protein: CSAKPGPSNTEAFF.

The chain combines TRBV20-1 with TRBJ2-5; D remains ambiguous. Per the germline V gene, CDR1 is DFQATT and CDR2 is SNEGSKA (reference sequence). This CDR3 region has 16 residues. Trimming pared 6 bases from V and 2 bases from J, leaving 22 bases between. The CDR3 bases are TGCAGTGCCACTTTAGACCTCCTCTCCGGGCAAGAGACCCAGTACTTC. It encodes CSATLDLLSGQETQYF.

The chain uses TRBV5-1 and TRBJ1-1; TRBD1 matches at 9 bases. The V and J ends lost 4 bases and 8 bases, in that order; junction bases with no gene match: 9. The length of the CDR3 is 14 residues. CDR1 is SGHRS, CDR2 YFSETQ, per germline. The CDR3 loop reads CASSGTGGQTEAFF. Written as DNA, the CDR3 is TGCGCCAGCAGCGGAACAGGGGGCCAAACCGAAGCTTTCTTT.

The chain combines TRBV6-2 or TRBV6-3 with TRBJ2-1, with D possibly TRBD2 on 6 matching bases. CDR1 and CDR2 (germline): MNHEY, SVGEGT. The V end lost 6 bases, the J end lost 7 bases, and 13 bases lay between the germline ends. The CDR3 contains 13 residues. CDR3 nucleotide sequence: TGTGCCAGCAGCCTCCTTGGGGGGAATGAGCAGTTCTTC. Its translation: CASSLLGGNEQFF.

This clonotype was found many times. The chain recombines TRBV4-1 with TRBJ2-7; no reliable D call. The germline V gene has CDR1 MGHRA and CDR2 YSYEKL. The CDR3 runs to 11 residues. Trimming cost V 0 bases and J 4 bases, with 1 base left between them. The CDR3 loop reads CASSQEYEQYF. CDR3 DNA sequence: TGCGCCAGCAGCCAAGAGTACGAGCAGTACTTC.

This chain connects TRBV20-1 to TRBJ1-4, with D possibly TRBD1 on 6 matching bases. In germline, CDR1 is DFQATT, CDR2 SNEGSKA (reference sequence). The CDR3 contains 16 residues. V lost 5 bases and J lost 0, with 16 bases in between. In nucleotides, the CDR3 is TGCAGTGCTGGGGCAGGGGCTTTTGCAACTAATGAAAAACTGTTTTTT. Translated, it gives CSAGAGAFATNEKLFF.

The chain couples TRBV5-1 to TRBJ2-7; TRBD2 agrees at 8 bases. Trimming removed 1 base from V and 2 bases from J; junction bases left unmatched: 5. Germline V lookup: CDR1 SGHRS, CDR2 YFSETQ. The CDR3 is 15 residues long. The CDR3 coding sequence is TGCGCCAGCAGCTTGCAGGCGGGAGGTACCTACGAGCAGTACTTC. Translating gives CASSLQAGGTYEQYF.

This chain connects TRBV10-3 to TRBJ2-1, with TRBD1 matching over 11 bases. The V segment lost 2 bases and the J segment 8 bases; nucleotides outside the gene matches: 5. The V gene's germline CDR1 is ENHRY and CDR2 SYGVKD. CDR3 length: 15 amino acids. The CDR3 nucleotides read TGTGCCATCAGTGAGCCGGACAGGGGGCAAGATGAGCAGTTCTTC. Translated: CAISEPDRGQDEQFF.

In its sample, this clonotype was seen many times. The chain combines TRBV29-1 with TRBJ2-1, with 7 positions matching TRBD2. The CDR3 extends over 11 amino acids. V trimming: 4 bases; J trimming: 12 bases; junction bases outside the gene matches: 6. Germline CDR1 reads SQVTM; CDR2 reads ANQGSEA. The DNA of the CDR3 is TGCAGCGTTGGGGAGGGATGGGGGCAGTTCTTC. Translating gives CSVGEGWGQFF.

This clonotype was seen only a few times. The CDR3 DNA follows: TGCGCCAGCAGCCAAGATTGGTTAGGAACTAGCGGGGGCTACGAGCAGTACTTC. Translating it yields CASSQDWLGTSGGYEQYF. V gene TRBV4-1 combines with J gene TRBJ2-7; TRBD2 agrees at 11 bases. The CDR3 is 18 amino acids. The V and J ends lost 0 bases and 3 bases, in that order; junction bases with no gene match: 10. Per the germline V gene, CDR1 is MGHRA and CDR2 is YSYEKL.

In this sample, this clonotype turned up once. The rearrangement uses TRBV7-2 and TRBJ1-1; 8 bases map to TRBD1. The CDR3 totals 14 residues. CDR1 SGHTA and CDR2 FQGNSA come from the germline V gene. V was clipped by 5 bases and J by 5 bases; unmatched bases: 7. CDR3 residues: CASSAIQGGTEAFF. The DNA of the CDR3 is TGTGCCAGCAGCGCGATACAGGGGGGAACTGAAGCTTTCTTT.